The T cell receptor (beta chain) described here comes from a study of shared clonotypes between healthy human individuals. Background on the study: Per donor, three plates held CD4 naive cells, three held CD4 memory, two held CD8 naive and one held CD8 memory.

Negatively enriched CD4+ T cells were divided by CD45RA into naive and memory. Genomic DNA of every subset was divided equally among multiple immunoSEQ plates. Assay used: immunoSEQ multiplex PCR; TCRdb lists only in-frame clones, some missing. The top ten clones hold around 0.45% of a sample with about 1.5 million clones, 95% to 99% of them seen once. Trimming took 2 bases from V and 1 from J; bases not matched to a gene: 6. CDR3 length equals 17 residues. Germline V lookup: CDR1 LNHDA, CDR2 SQIVND (reference sequence). This receptor was identified in a man aged 25 to 40 in good health. This chain connects TRBV19 to TRBJ2-2; the match to TRBD2 covers 8 bases. The sequenced material came from naive CD4+ T cells sorted from blood. As to subset: CD45RA+ positively selected. The CDR3 sequence: CASSILAGHGNTGELFF. DNA of the CDR3: TGTGCCAGTAGTATATTAGCGGGGCACGGGAACACCGGGGAGCTGTTTTTT.